What follows are 21 T cell receptor beta chains derived from one specimen sequenced in a study of blood T cell repertoires in COVID-19. TCRdb's copy holds only in-frame clones and misses some; the assay was immunoSEQ multiplex PCR. The sample lists approximately 75,000 clones, about 74% occurring once. Sequenced sample: peripheral blood. The receptors were sampled from a human donor with acute or convalescent COVID-19. The donor label of this sample is uncertain.

This chain connects TRBV5-6 to TRBJ1-3, with D unclear. The V end lost 6 bases, the J end lost 0 bases, and 13 bases lay between the germline ends. The CDR3 has 15 amino acids. Germline V CDR1 and CDR2: SGHDT, YYEEEE. Here the CDR3 DNA reads TGTGCCAGCACCTCGGAGGCAGGCTCTGGAAACACCATATATTTT. Translation gives CASTSEAGSGNTIYF.

This chain links TRBV11-2 with TRBJ2-1, with TRBD1 as a possible D gene (5 bases). This CDR3 has 16 amino acids. CDR1 is SGHAT and CDR2 is FQNNGV in the germline V gene. V lost 5 bases, J lost 0 bases, and 14 bases lay in between. The CDR3: CASSIYRRSSYNEQFF. In DNA, the CDR3 is TGTGCCAGCAGCATTTACAGGCGAAGCTCCTACAATGAGCAGTTCTTC.

CDR3 region: CAWSPSYGYTF. CDR3 nucleotides: TGTGCCTGGAGTCCGTCCTATGGCTACACCTTC. The chain links TRBV30 to TRBJ1-2; the D is unclear. Germline loops: CDR1 GTSNPN, CDR2 SVGIG (reference sequence). This CDR3 spans 11 amino acids. V was shortened by 2 bases and J by 4 bases, with 5 bases between the two germline ends. Based on the CDR3 plus reference TRBV30 and TRBJ1-2, the full variable domain is SQTIHQWPATLVQPVGSPLSLECTVEGTSNPNLYWYRQAAGRGLQLLFYSVGIGQISSEVPQNLSASRPQDRQFILSSKKLLLSDSGFYLCAWSPSYGYTFGSGTRLTVV.

This chain uses TRBV7-2 with TRBJ1-5; D unresolved. The germline V and J ends were trimmed by 1 base and 6 bases, with 10 bases remaining between them. Germline values: CDR1 SGHTA, CDR2 FQGNSA. This CDR3 has 14 amino acids. CDR3 bases: TGTGCCAGCAGCTTAGATTCGGGGTCTCAGCCCCAGCATTTT. Translation: CASSLDSGSQPQHF.

A few counts support this clone. The chain combines TRBV28 with TRBJ1-1; 10 positions match TRBD1. The germline V gene encodes CDR1 MDHEN and CDR2 SYDVKM. The CDR3 consists of 17 residues. J gave up 0 bases and V 6 bases, and 10 bases lay outside the gene matches. The CDR3 loop reads CASRGDRGPEVNTEAFF. The CDR3 DNA is TGTGCCAGCAGGGGCGACAGGGGGCCAGAGGTGAACACTGAAGCTTTCTTT.

In the case of this clone: Sequence at one end of the junction differs from germline and may be a read error. The V gene is TRBV5-6, the J gene TRBJ2-7; weak D call: TRBD2 (7 bases). CDR1 is SGHDT, CDR2 YYEEEE, per germline. The CDR3 covers 14 residues. CDR3 DNA: TGTGCCAGCAGGTTGGGGGGGCGCCTCTACGAGCAGTACTTC. It yields the protein CASRLGGRLYEQYF.

The chain has TRBV5-1 and TRBJ1-2; no clear D gene. This CDR3 spans 13 amino acids. CDR1 is SGHRS, CDR2 YFSETQ, per germline. Deletions cut 2 bases from V and 4 bases from J, with 9 bases between. This chain's CDR3 is CASSLLGTYGYTF. CDR3 sequence (DNA): TGCGCCAGCAGCTTACTAGGCACCTATGGCTACACCTTC.

This CDR3 reads CASSLVPGVEAFF. The CDR3 DNA reads TGTGCCAGCAGCTTAGTCCCGGGGGTTGAAGCTTTCTTT. This sequence joins TRBV7-8 and TRBJ1-1, with D possibly matching TRBD1 (5 bases). The length of the CDR3 is 13 residues. Trimming shortened V by 1 base and J by 7 bases, and 10 bases separated the two germline ends. Per germline, CDR1 SGHVS and CDR2 FQNEAQ.

V is TRBV18 and J is TRBJ1-6; D call uncertain. The CDR3 length is 13 residues. The germline V gene encodes CDR1 KGHSH and CDR2 LQKENI. Trimming took off 5 bases at V and 9 bases at J, with 11 bases between the two ends. This CDR3 is CASSRTWGSPLHF. CDR3 bases: TGTGCCAGCTCAAGGACTTGGGGTTCACCCCTCCACTTT.

The genes are TRBV3-1 (or the pseudogene TRBV3-2) and TRBJ1-2; a possible D gene is TRBD1 (5 bases). This CDR3 is built from 15 residues. Trimming removed 2 bases at V and 8 bases at J, with 18 bases between. The germline V gene has CDR1 LGHDT and CDR2 YNNKEL (reference sequence). Here the CDR3 DNA reads TGTGCCAGCAGCCAAACAGTCAGGGTGCTGGGCGGCTACACCTTC. As protein: CASSQTVRVLGGYTF.

This clone came up a few times. This chain connects TRBV7-8 to TRBJ1-4; 8 bases are a match to TRBD1. J gave up 8 bases and V 7 bases, and 9 bases lay outside the gene matches. CDR1 and CDR2 (germline): SGHVS, FQNEAQ. This CDR3 spans 14 amino acids. This CDR3 reads CASTFRGPEEKLFF. The CDR3 DNA reads TGTGCCAGCACCTTCAGGGGGCCGGAAGAAAAACTGTTTTTT.

The chain is built from TRBV5-6 and TRBJ1-4; D gene uncertain. V lost 0 bases and J lost 10, with 7 bases in between. The CDR3 spans 12 residues. The germline V gene encodes CDR1 SGHDT and CDR2 YYEEEE. In DNA, the CDR3 is TGTGCCAGCAGCTTGGGGGCCGGAAAACTGTTTTTT. As protein: CASSLGAGKLFF.

The chain is built from TRBV7-8 and TRBJ2-5; D perhaps matches TRBD1 (6 bases). This CDR3 is built from 14 residues. Per germline, CDR1 SGHVS and CDR2 FQNEAQ. V was clipped by 11 bases and J by 2 bases, with 18 bases between them. CDR3 loop: CAGSRDKRQETQYF. The CDR3 nucleotides read TGTGCCGGATCACGGGACAAAAGACAAGAGACCCAGTACTTC.

V gene TRBV3-1 (or the pseudogene TRBV3-2) combines with J gene TRBJ1-4, with 8 bases that match TRBD1. CDR1 and CDR2 (germline): LGHDT, YNNKEL (reference sequence). CDR3 size: 15 residues. V was pared by 2 bases and J by 7 bases, with 6 bases of the junction left unmatched. CDR3 residues: CASSQPGTGFEKLFF. The DNA for the CDR3 is TGTGCCAGCAGCCAACCCGGGACAGGATTTGAAAAACTGTTTTTT.

The chain has TRBV18 and TRBJ2-1; D is undetermined. The CDR3 extends over 12 amino acids. V was clipped by 2 bases and J by 9 bases, with 8 bases between them. Germline CDR1 reads KGHSH; CDR2 reads LQKENI. Here the CDR3 DNA reads TGTGCCAGCTCACCAAAAGCGCCTGAGCAGTTCTTC. Its translation is CASSPKAPEQFF.

The chain joins TRBV19 to TRBJ2-3; 13 nucleotides agree with TRBD2. The CDR3 covers 18 residues. With 7 bases clipped from V and 6 bases from J, the junction kept 16 bases outside the gene matches. CDR1 is LNHDA, CDR2 SQIVND, per germline (reference sequence). The CDR3 coding sequence is TGTGCCAGTACAATGACTAGCGGGAGGTTCGCCTCACGGGATACGCAGTATTTT. This gives the protein CASTMTSGRFASRDTQYF.

The V and J genes are TRBV10-3 and TRBJ2-2; D is uncertain. The CDR3 runs 13 residues. Per germline, CDR1 ENHRY and CDR2 SYGVKD. V was trimmed by 6 bases and J by 5 bases, leaving 10 bases between them. CDR3 sequence reads: CAISPTKTGELFF. Here the CDR3 DNA reads TGTGCCATCAGCCCCACTAAAACCGGGGAGCTGTTTTTT.

V gene TRBV7-8 combines with J gene TRBJ1-6; D uncertain. Germline V gene sequence: CDR1 SGHVS, CDR2 FQNEAQ. This CDR3 is 18 amino acids long. V lost 2 bases and J 0 bases, leaving 14 bases between the germline ends. The CDR3 loop reads CASSLRQVESSYNSPLHF. The DNA of the CDR3 is TGTGCCAGCAGCTTAAGACAAGTGGAAAGCTCCTATAATTCACCCCTCCACTTT.

This clone was seen more than once but under ten times. V gene TRBV6-5 combines with J gene TRBJ2-7; the D is unclear. Germline V gives CDR1 MNHEY, CDR2 SVGAGI. V lost 0 bases and J 3 bases, leaving 12 bases between the germline ends. This CDR3 is 15 amino acids long. The CDR3 coding sequence is TGTGCCAGCAGTTACTCGCCAAGAGCCGGCTACGAGCAGTACTTC. It is translated as CASSYSPRAGYEQYF.

CDR3 residues: CSVRTGNTGELFF. CDR3 in DNA: TGCAGCGTAAGGACAGGGAACACCGGGGAGCTGTTTTTT. The chain links TRBV29-1 to TRBJ2-2; 7 positions agree with TRBD1. V shed 6 bases and J 1 base; nucleotides not matched to a gene: 2. Germline V gene sequence: CDR1 SQVTM, CDR2 ANQGSEA. The CDR3 is 13 amino acids.

The J gene is TRBJ1-2, the V gene TRBV5-6; D is unresolved. The CDR3 is made up of 12 amino acids. The V gene's germline CDR1 is SGHDT and CDR2 YYEEEE. Trimming removed 2 bases at V and 6 bases at J, with 8 bases between. The chain's CDR3 is CASSFRDNGYTF. CDR3 DNA sequence: TGTGCCAGCAGCTTCCGGGATAATGGCTACACCTTC.